This T cell receptor beta chain was identified during a study of T cells in Graves' hyperthyroidism and ophthalmopathy. This clonotype was seen repeatedly, ten times or more. The TCR beta CDR3 regions underwent amplification using RNA transcripts as the source. HTBI primers were used for first-round RT-PCR of the TCR CDR3. A single record per CDR3 protein comes from TCRdb applying MiXCR to the multiplex PCR reads. The sample carries under 300,000 distinct CDR3 sequences, roughly 15% recorded once. The V end lost 4 bases, the J end lost 14 bases, and 14 bases lay between the germline ends. Per the germline V gene, CDR1 is KGHSY and CDR2 is FQNENV. CDR3 length: 11 amino acids.

Sequencing used blood. The origin of this receptor is a woman aged 25 to 39 with Graves' hyperthyroidism that later progressed to Graves' ophthalmopathy. This chain links TRBV16 with TRBJ1-1, with D possibly being TRBD1 (5 bases). CDR3 nucleotides: TGTGCCAGCAGCCCCCGACAGCTTTTGTTCTTT. Its translation is CASSPRQLLFF.